The present T cell receptor beta chain was sequenced within a study of T cell responses to AZD1222 COVID-19 vaccine. Findings and limits, study-wide: Donor demographics were predominantly white British with a female majority; clonal diversity may be underestimated.

The CDR3 runs to 14 residues. Trimming cost V 1 base and J 4 bases, with 10 bases left between them. Germline values: CDR1 SEHNR, CDR2 FQNEAQ (reference sequence). The assay was immunoSEQ multiplex PCR, and TCRdb's table has in-frame clones only and misses some. Of around 70,000 clones in the sample, 88% were seen once. As to this clone: Its antigen is undetermined.

Sequenced here: peripheral blood, sampled on day 0 of AZD1222 vaccination. The receptor's source is an adult in good health. This chain uses TRBV7-9 with TRBJ1-1; TRBD1 is a possible D gene (5 bases). The CDR3: CASSLVRVVTEAFF. CDR3 sequence (DNA): TGTGCCAGCAGCTTAGTCAGGGTCGTCACTGAAGCTTTCTTT.